This is a list of T cell receptor beta chains from one sample in a study of T-cell reconstitution after alpha-beta-depleted transplantation in children. TCRdb passed the PCR reads through MiXCR, listing each CDR3 protein once. The sample carries some 460,000 distinct CDR3 sequences, about 16% recorded once. The sample consisted of PBMCs, mostly from graft donor cells, taken 360 days after TCRalphabeta/CD19-depleted stem cell transplant. The source is a boy under two years old who had a stem cell transplant for Wiskott-Aldrich syndrome, so the T cells may come from the graft donor. The CDR3 runs from the conserved cysteine through the conserved F or W. Fields, in order: D gene, J gene, clone size, V gene, CDR3 DNA, CDR3 protein. The D gene is left open where the match is weak. A row's size may be missing; if present it is once, few, many or a size class.

D gene: .; J gene: TRBJ2-7; clone size: .; V gene: TRBV6-2/TRBV6-3; CDR3 DNA: TGTGCCAGCAGTAGACGACTACGGGAGCAGTACTTC; CDR3 protein: CASSRRLREQYF
D gene: TRBD1; J gene: TRBJ2-7; clone size: few; V gene: TRBV7-9; CDR3 DNA: TGTGCCAGCAGCTGGACAGGGGAGCAGTACTTC; CDR3 protein: CASSWTGEQYF
D gene: TRBD1; J gene: TRBJ2-1; clone size: .; V gene: TRBV12-3/TRBV12-4; CDR3 DNA: TGTGCCTGCTGTTTAAAGAGTGCAGGGACAGGGGGCGGAGATGAGCAGTTCTTC; CDR3 protein: CACCLKSAGTGGGDEQFF
D gene: TRBD2; J gene: TRBJ2-2; clone size: few; V gene: TRBV11-1; CDR3 DNA: TGTGCCAGCAGGGCCTCCCGGACTAGCGGGGGAAACGTCAGCGGGGAGCTGTTTTTT; CDR3 protein: CASRASRTSGGNVSGELFF
D gene: .; J gene: TRBJ1-2; clone size: .; V gene: TRBV24-1; CDR3 DNA: TGTGCCACCAGTGATTTGGGCTATGGCTACACCTTC; CDR3 protein: CATSDLGYGYTF
D gene: TRBD2; J gene: TRBJ2-3; clone size: .; V gene: TRBV12-3/TRBV12-4; CDR3 DNA: TGTGCCAGCGCCGGGGGGGCTCATAGGGTTACGCAGTATTTT; CDR3 protein: CASAGGAHRVTQYF
D gene: .; J gene: TRBJ2-3; clone size: .; V gene: TRBV2; CDR3 DNA: TGTGCCAGCAGTGTGCGGAGGGGAACAGATACGCAGTATTTT; CDR3 protein: CASSVRRGTDTQYF
D gene: TRBD1; J gene: TRBJ2-1; clone size: .; V gene: TRBV6-1; CDR3 DNA: TGTGCCAGCAACCTGGACAGGGGTGATGAGCAGTTCTTC; CDR3 protein: CASNLDRGDEQFF
D gene: .; J gene: TRBJ2-2; clone size: .; V gene: TRBV15; CDR3 DNA: TGTGCCACCAGCAGACCGCTACTGGGGGGTGGTAGGTCCCCCGGGGAGCTGTTTTTT; CDR3 protein: CATSRPLLGGGRSPGELFF
D gene: .; J gene: TRBJ2-2; clone size: .; V gene: TRBV20-1; CDR3 DNA: TGCAGTGGCAGGGGGGACACCGGGGAGCTGTTTTTT; CDR3 protein: CSGRGDTGELFF
D gene: .; J gene: TRBJ2-5; clone size: few; V gene: TRBV2; CDR3 DNA: TGTGCCACCACAAAGCAGGGAAAGGGAGAGACCCAGTACTTC; CDR3 protein: CATTKQGKGETQYF
D gene: .; J gene: TRBJ1-4; clone size: .; V gene: TRBV12-3/TRBV12-4; CDR3 DNA: TGTGCCAGCAGGATCAGCGGGGCTAATGAAAAACTGTTTTTT; CDR3 protein: CASRISGANEKLFF
D gene: TRBD2; J gene: TRBJ2-1; clone size: .; V gene: TRBV4-3; CDR3 DNA: TGCGCCAGCAGCCAAGGTAGCGGGGCCGCCGAGTACAATGAGCAGTTCTTC; CDR3 protein: CASSQGSGAAEYNEQFF
D gene: .; J gene: TRBJ2-5; clone size: few; V gene: TRBV29-1; CDR3 DNA: TGCAGCGTTGTTCGGGGTCAAGAGACCCAGTACTTC; CDR3 protein: CSVVRGQETQYF
D gene: .; J gene: TRBJ2-7; clone size: many; V gene: TRBV5-1; CDR3 DNA: TGCGCCAGCAGCTTAGGGGTCGGCGAGCAGTACTTC; CDR3 protein: CASSLGVGEQYF
D gene: TRBD1; J gene: TRBJ2-1; clone size: few; V gene: TRBV6-5; CDR3 DNA: TGTGCCAGCAGTTACTTTGGCTGGACAGGGGCCGCCTACAATGAGCAGTTCTTC; CDR3 protein: CASSYFGWTGAAYNEQFF
D gene: .; J gene: TRBJ2-3; clone size: many; V gene: TRBV20-1; CDR3 DNA: TGCAGTGCTAGATTAGCTTCAGATACGCAGTATTTT; CDR3 protein: CSARLASDTQYF
D gene: .; J gene: TRBJ2-2; clone size: .; V gene: TRBV27; CDR3 DNA: TGTGCCAGCAGTTTGGTCCCAAGCGATCCGAACACCGGGGAGCTGTTTTTT; CDR3 protein: CASSLVPSDPNTGELFF
D gene: TRBD1; J gene: TRBJ2-5; clone size: .; V gene: TRBV7-9; CDR3 DNA: TGTGCCAGCAGCCGTGACAGGGCGATGAACCAGTACTTC; CDR3 protein: CASSRDRAMNQYF
D gene: TRBD1; J gene: TRBJ2-2; clone size: few; V gene: TRBV5-1; CDR3 DNA: TGCGCCAGCAGCTTAACGACAGGGATGAACACCGGGGAGCTGTTTTTT; CDR3 protein: CASSLTTGMNTGELFF
D gene: .; J gene: TRBJ2-1; clone size: few; V gene: TRBV20-1; CDR3 DNA: TGCAGTGCTAGAGAGGGCGGGGCAACCTACAATGAGCAGTTCTTC; CDR3 protein: CSAREGGATYNEQFF
D gene: .; J gene: TRBJ2-1; clone size: few; V gene: TRBV6-5; CDR3 DNA: TGTGCCAGCAGTTACGCCAGTTCCAGCTCCTACAATGAGCAGTTCTTC; CDR3 protein: CASSYASSSSYNEQFF
D gene: TRBD2; J gene: TRBJ2-3; clone size: few; V gene: TRBV5-1; CDR3 DNA: TGCGCCAGCAGCTTGGCCGGGACTAGCGGGAGAGGGTTCCCCGGGTATTTT; CDR3 protein: CASSLAGTSGRGFPGYF
D gene: .; J gene: TRBJ2-4; clone size: .; V gene: TRBV12-3/TRBV12-4; CDR3 DNA: TGTGCCAGCAGTCCCACAGGGTACCTAGCCAAAAACATTCAGTACTTC; CDR3 protein: CASSPTGYLAKNIQYF
D gene: TRBD1; J gene: TRBJ2-1; clone size: few; V gene: TRBV2; CDR3 DNA: TGTGCCAGCAGTGAAGGTGGCAGGGGGAAAGGGAATGAGCAGTTCTTC; CDR3 protein: CASSEGGRGKGNEQFF
D gene: .; J gene: TRBJ1-5; clone size: .; V gene: TRBV12-3/TRBV12-4; CDR3 DNA: TGTGCCAGCAGTTTAGCGCGTACAAACTCCCCGCATTTT; CDR3 protein: CASSLARTNSPHF
D gene: .; J gene: TRBJ2-3; clone size: .; V gene: TRBV7-9; CDR3 DNA: TGTGCCAGCAGCGCCAGAATCCGGGATACGCAGTATTTT; CDR3 protein: CASSARIRDTQYF
D gene: .; J gene: TRBJ2-1; clone size: .; V gene: TRBV12-3/TRBV12-4; CDR3 DNA: TGTGCCAGCACGCGGGGTCTAAGCTCCTACAATGAGCAGTTCTTC; CDR3 protein: CASTRGLSSYNEQFF
D gene: .; J gene: TRBJ2-3; clone size: few; V gene: TRBV20-1; CDR3 DNA: TGCAGTGCTAGAGATAACCGCCGCTGGGATACGCAGTATTTT; CDR3 protein: CSARDNRRWDTQYF
D gene: TRBD2; J gene: TRBJ2-7; clone size: .; V gene: TRBV12-3/TRBV12-4; CDR3 DNA: TGTGCCAGCAGACCCGGACTAGCGTCCTCCTACGAGCAGTACTTC; CDR3 protein: CASRPGLASSYEQYF
D gene: TRBD1; J gene: TRBJ2-3; clone size: few; V gene: TRBV19; CDR3 DNA: TGTGCCAGTAGACGCACAGGGGAAAGGGATACGCAGTATTTT; CDR3 protein: CASRRTGERDTQYF
D gene: .; J gene: TRBJ1-3; clone size: few; V gene: TRBV5-4; CDR3 DNA: TGTGCCAGCAGCTTGGGAGTAGGTGGGGCGAGAAACACCATATATTTT; CDR3 protein: CASSLGVGGARNTIYF
D gene: TRBD1; J gene: TRBJ1-3; clone size: .; V gene: TRBV12-3/TRBV12-4; CDR3 DNA: TGTGCCTGTGGACAGGGCCGGAACACCATATATTTT; CDR3 protein: CACGQGRNTIYF
D gene: .; J gene: TRBJ2-1; clone size: few; V gene: TRBV15; CDR3 DNA: TGTGCCACCAGCAGAACCGGTGGGGGCAACCACAATGAGCAGTTCTTC; CDR3 protein: CATSRTGGGNHNEQFF
D gene: .; J gene: TRBJ2-7; clone size: .; V gene: TRBV12-3/TRBV12-4; CDR3 DNA: TGTGCCAGCAGTGGGATAGAGGACAGACCTTACGAGCAGTACTTC; CDR3 protein: CASSGIEDRPYEQYF
D gene: TRBD2; J gene: TRBJ2-3; clone size: many; V gene: TRBV12-3/TRBV12-4; CDR3 DNA: TGTGCCAGCAGGAAAGCGGGGGCGCAGTATTTT; CDR3 protein: CASRKAGAQYF
D gene: TRBD1; J gene: TRBJ2-3; clone size: few; V gene: TRBV5-4; CDR3 DNA: TGTGCCAGCAGCTTGAGTCCGGGACAGGGAAGAGATACGCAGTATTTT; CDR3 protein: CASSLSPGQGRDTQYF
D gene: TRBD2; J gene: TRBJ2-1; clone size: few; V gene: TRBV7-9; CDR3 DNA: TGTGCCAGCAGCTTCGCCCTAGCGGGGGTTAGGGAGCAGTTCTTC; CDR3 protein: CASSFALAGVREQFF